The 30 T cell receptor beta chains below were found in one sample sequenced in a study of cytomegalovirus exposure and HLA in healthy donors. Both 60 Vbeta primers and 13 Jbeta primers went into the PCR. Sequencing was performed with immunoSEQ multiplex PCR; in TCRdb, only in-frame clones are kept and a portion is missing. Of approximately 100,000 clones listed, more than 80% are singletons. Material: PBMCs. These receptor sequences come from a man aged 25-45 years in good health and CMV-seronegative.

V gene TRBV6-1 combines with J gene TRBJ2-5; 7 positions agree with TRBD2. V lost 3 bases and J lost 3; bases outside the gene matches: 4. The length of the CDR3 is 14 residues. CDR1 is MNHNS and CDR2 is SASEGT in the germline V gene. The CDR3 spells CASSDWGGEETQYF. The DNA of the CDR3 is TGTGCCAGCAGTGATTGGGGGGGGGAAGAGACCCAGTACTTC.

This clone was picked up one time. The CDR3 DNA reads as TGTGCCAGCAGTTACGGGCGGACAGGGAACTATGGCTACACCTTC. Its protein product is CASSYGRTGNYGYTF. The rearrangement uses TRBV6-5 and TRBJ1-2; TRBD1 agrees at 8 bases. The CDR3 runs to 15 residues. J was trimmed by 2 bases and V by 2 bases; bases with no gene match: 4. Per germline, CDR1 MNHEY and CDR2 SVGAGI.

This clone has only one observation. The chain joins TRBV4-1 to TRBJ2-2; D uncertain. This CDR3 contains 15 residues. Trimming stripped 1 base from V and 7 bases from J, with 13 bases between. Germline loops: CDR1 MGHRA, CDR2 YSYEKL. This chain's CDR3 is CASSQGAHDSGELFF. The CDR3 DNA sequence: TGCGCCAGCAGCCAAGGGGCGCACGATAGCGGGGAGCTGTTTTTT.

The gene calls are TRBV7-2 and TRBJ2-1, with a weak D call TRBD1 (6 bases). The CDR3 is 15 amino acids. V lost 1 base, J lost 4 bases, and 11 bases lay in between. Germline CDR1 is SGHTA and CDR2 is FQGNSA. The CDR3 DNA reads as TGTGCCAGCAGCTTAGTTTACAGGGTGTACAATGAGCAGTTCTTC. Translated, it gives CASSLVYRVYNEQFF.

This sequence joins TRBV27 and TRBJ1-1; 12 nucleotides agree with TRBD1. This CDR3 is built from 16 residues. V gave up 1 base and J gave up 7 bases; unmatched junction bases: 7. Germline CDR1 and CDR2: MNHEY and SMNVEV (reference sequence). The CDR3: CASSLLGTGGFGEAFF. Written as DNA, the CDR3 is TGTGCCAGCAGTTTATTAGGGACAGGGGGCTTTGGTGAAGCTTTCTTT.

This sequence joins TRBV10-3 and TRBJ2-7; TRBD2 is a possible D gene (7 bases). Germline loops: CDR1 ENHRY, CDR2 SYGVKD. This CDR3 region has 16 residues. Trimming took off 6 bases at V and 3 bases at J, with 21 bases between the two ends. CDR3 sequence: CAIRGGGGTGIYEQYF. In nucleotides, the CDR3 is TGTGCCATCAGGGGCGGGGGCGGGACCGGGATCTACGAGCAGTACTTC.

This chain joins TRBV5-1 and TRBJ1-4; 9 bases are a match to TRBD1. V shed 1 base, J shed 6 bases, and the junction held 10 bases outside the gene matches. The CDR3 consists of 17 residues. The germline CDR1 and CDR2 sequences are SGHRS and YFSETQ. The CDR3 protein is CASSLRPIGTGHEKLFF. In DNA form, the CDR3 reads TGCGCCAGCAGCTTGCGTCCCATTGGGACAGGGCATGAAAAACTGTTTTTT.

In this sample, this clone turned up a few times. This chain joins TRBV28 and TRBJ2-1; D not certain. V was shortened by 2 bases and J by 5 bases, with 10 bases between the two germline ends. Germline V gene lookup returns CDR1 MDHEN and CDR2 SYDVKM. This CDR3 spans 14 amino acids. The DNA for the CDR3 is TGTGCCAGCAGTTTAACACAGCCCAACAATGAGCAGTTCTTC. As protein: CASSLTQPNNEQFF.

This clone showed up just once. The V and J genes are TRBV7-2 and TRBJ2-7; 8 positions agree with TRBD1. This CDR3 comprises 14 residues. The germline gives CDR1 SGHTA, CDR2 FQGNSA. V was clipped by 4 bases and J by 2 bases; unmatched bases: 4. CDR3 sequence reads: CASSSDRGPYEQYF. The CDR3 DNA reads as TGTGCCAGCAGCTCCGACAGGGGCCCCTACGAGCAGTACTTC.

This chain joins TRBV7-8 and TRBJ2-7, with 7 bases lining up with TRBD2. Germline V CDR1 and CDR2: SGHVS, FQNEAQ. J was trimmed by 4 bases and V by 2 bases; bases with no gene match: 17. The CDR3 has 18 amino acids. CDR3 sequence: CASSLNPGGWEGSYEQYF. CDR3 bases: TGTGCCAGCAGCTTAAACCCCGGAGGGTGGGAGGGTTCGTACGAGCAGTACTTC.

This clone has a handful of counts. The rearrangement links TRBV27 to TRBJ1-2; the match to TRBD1 covers 7 bases. With 11 bases clipped from V and 8 bases from J, the junction kept 5 bases outside the gene matches. This CDR3 has 10 residues. Germline V gene sequence: CDR1 MNHEY, CDR2 SMNVEV (reference sequence). The CDR3 here is CAGEQGGYTF. The DNA for the CDR3 is TGTGCCGGCGAACAGGGGGGCTACACCTTC.

V is TRBV5-1 and J is TRBJ2-5, with 16 nucleotides matching TRBD2. Looked up from germline, CDR1 is SGHRS and CDR2 is YFSETQ. This CDR3 is built from 16 residues. J was trimmed by 5 bases and V by 4 bases; bases with no gene match: 5. CDR3 DNA sequence: TGCGCCAGCAGCACCGGGACTAGCGGGGGGGCTGAGACCCAGTACTTC. It translates to CASSTGTSGGAETQYF.

The chain joins TRBV4-2 to TRBJ2-3; D unresolved. CDR1 is LGHNA and CDR2 is YNFKEQ in the germline V gene. CDR3 size: 13 residues. Trimming stripped 4 bases from V and 2 bases from J, with 7 bases between. This CDR3 is CASSPFITDTQYF. The DNA for the CDR3 is TGTGCCAGCAGCCCCTTTATCACAGATACGCAGTATTTT.

The chain employs TRBV27 and TRBJ2-1; 7 nucleotides match TRBD2. Germline trimming cut 0 bases from V and 1 base from J; bases unmatched to any gene: 3. The CDR3 loop spans 16 amino acids. The germline V gene encodes CDR1 MNHEY and CDR2 SMNVEV (reference sequence). The CDR3 here is CASSLSPGLSYNEQFF. Here the CDR3 DNA reads TGTGCCAGCAGTTTATCCCCGGGACTATCCTACAATGAGCAGTTCTTC.

The chain uses TRBV6-5 and TRBJ1-2; TRBD1 is a possible D gene (5 bases). The CDR3 contains 13 residues. Trimming took 5 bases from V and 2 from J, leaving 9 bases between them. The germline V gene has CDR1 MNHEY and CDR2 SVGAGI. The CDR3 reads CASSKTENYGYTF. The DNA for the CDR3 is TGTGCCAGCAGTAAGACAGAGAACTATGGCTACACCTTC.

The rearrangement joins TRBV30 to TRBJ1-1; D is uncertain. The CDR3 spans 12 residues. The ends were cut back, 5 bases at V and 1 base at J, with 8 bases in the middle. In germline, CDR1 is GTSNPN, CDR2 SVGIG (reference sequence). The CDR3: CAWGLGNTEAFF. CDR3 nucleotides: TGTGCCTGGGGTCTAGGGAACACTGAAGCTTTCTTT.

V usage is TRBV5-1 and J usage is TRBJ2-7; 10 bases match TRBD1. The germline gives CDR1 SGHRS, CDR2 YFSETQ. The CDR3 runs 13 residues. The ends lost 3 bases at V and 5 bases at J; junction bases unmatched: 2. This chain's CDR3 is CASSYGTGDEQYF. DNA for the CDR3: TGCGCCAGCAGCTACGGGACAGGGGACGAGCAGTACTTC.

This rearrangement joins TRBV30 to TRBJ1-5, with TRBD1 as a possible D gene (5 bases). The CDR3 covers 15 residues. V shed 1 base and J shed 4 bases, with 14 bases lying between them. Germline loops: CDR1 GTSNPN, CDR2 SVGIG (reference sequence). The CDR3 protein is CAWSGKGLGNQPQHF. The CDR3 nucleotides are TGTGCCTGGAGTGGGAAGGGACTAGGGAATCAGCCCCAGCATTTT.

This chain connects TRBV7-2 to TRBJ2-7; 7 bases map to TRBD1. V dropped 5 bases and J dropped 0; count of bases not matched to a gene: 7. CDR3 length: 15 residues. Per the germline V gene, CDR1 is SGHTA and CDR2 is FQGNSA. In nucleotides, the CDR3 is TGTGCCAGCAGCAGACAGGGTTTGGTCTCCTACGAGCAGTACTTC. As protein: CASSRQGLVSYEQYF.

The chain employs TRBV18 and TRBJ1-1, with D tentatively TRBD1 (6 bases). Trimming took 2 bases from V and 4 from J, leaving 11 bases between them. Germline V gene sequence: CDR1 KGHSH, CDR2 LQKENI. The CDR3 sequence is 14 residues long. For the CDR3, the DNA is TGTGCCAGCTCACCATCGGCAGGGGCCACTGAAGCTTTCTTT. This gives the protein CASSPSAGATEAFF.

In nucleotides, the CDR3 is TGTGCCACCGGAACAGGGCGCTCTGGGGCCAACGTCCTGACTTTC. Its protein is CATGTGRSGANVLTF. This chain joins TRBV15 and TRBJ2-6; maybe TRBD1 (6 bases). The CDR3 totals 15 residues. Germline CDR1 LNHNV, CDR2 YYDKDF (reference sequence). V was cut by 8 bases and J by 0 bases, with 11 bases left in between.

The gene calls are TRBV29-1 and TRBJ2-1, with D perhaps matching TRBD2 (5 bases). The CDR3 extends over 14 amino acids. Trimming cost V 3 bases and J 10 bases, with 19 bases left between them. Germline CDR1 is SQVTM and CDR2 is ANQGSEA. The CDR3 coding sequence is TGCAGCGTTGAGGTAGGACCACTAGATGGGGAGCAGTTCTTC. Amino acid sequence: CSVEVGPLDGEQFF.

The chain has TRBV2 and TRBJ2-5; possibly TRBD2 for D (5 bases). The CDR3 runs to 11 residues. Germline lookup yields CDR1 SNHLY and CDR2 FYNNEI. V shed 5 bases and J shed 5 bases, with 6 bases lying between them. CDR3 region: CASSLAETQYF. The CDR3 DNA reads TGTGCCAGCAGTTTAGCGGAGACCCAGTACTTC.

This clone was detected only once. The V call is TRBV5-1, the J call TRBJ1-1; 7 bases agree with TRBD1. The V gene's germline CDR1 is SGHRS and CDR2 YFSETQ. V gave up 4 bases and J gave up 5 bases; unmatched junction bases: 11. The CDR3 has 15 amino acids. The CDR3 loop is CASSAGTATKTEAFF. The CDR3, as DNA: TGCGCCAGCAGCGCCGGGACAGCAACTAAAACTGAAGCTTTCTTT.

The J gene is TRBJ1-1, the V gene TRBV21-1. TRBV21-1 corresponds to a pseudogene. The CDR3 sequence is 14 residues long. As DNA, the CDR3 is TGTGCCAGCAGCAAAGTCGGGGGTCGCGCTGAAGCTTTCTTT. Its protein is CASSKVGGRAEAFF.

The chain has TRBV19 and TRBJ2-2; 7 bases are shared with TRBD2. The CDR3 totals 17 residues. V shed 7 bases and J 5 bases; nucleotides not matched to a gene: 16. Germline V gene lookup returns CDR1 LNHDA and CDR2 SQIVND (reference sequence). The CDR3 DNA sequence: TGTGCCAGTACTTTAACCTCCGTACTAGCGAGTACCGGGGAGCTGTTTTTT. Its translation: CASTLTSVLASTGELFF.

This chain links TRBV29-1 with TRBJ2-5, with D perhaps matching TRBD2 (5 bases). The last part of the DNA fits TRBJ2-7 better; the J call may be wrong. From germline, CDR1 is SQVTM and CDR2 ANQGSEA. The length of the CDR3 is 13 residues. CDR3 region: CSVVSGKAYEQYF. For the CDR3, the DNA is TGCAGCGTTGTTTCGGGGAAAGCCTACGAGCAGTACTTC.

The chain links TRBV29-1 to TRBJ2-5; weak D call: TRBD2 (5 bases). Trimming took off 3 bases at V and 6 bases at J, with 11 bases between the two ends. The CDR3 length is 12 residues. Looked up from germline, CDR1 is SQVTM and CDR2 is ANQGSEA. CDR3 loop: CSVDISGKTQYF. The CDR3 DNA reads TGCAGCGTTGATATTTCGGGGAAGACCCAGTACTTC.

The V call is TRBV5-8, the J call TRBJ2-1; no firm D call. The germline V and J ends were trimmed by 2 bases and 4 bases, with 13 bases remaining between them. This CDR3 region has 15 residues. Germline V gene data show CDR1 as SGHTS and CDR2 as YDEGEE. In DNA form, the CDR3 reads TGTGCCAGCAGCTTTCACTTCTCCGGGTACAATGAGCAGTTCTTC. Protein sequence: CASSFHFSGYNEQFF.

The chain recombines TRBV7-2 with TRBJ1-2; maybe TRBD1 (6 bases). The ends were cut back, 5 bases at V and 11 bases at J, with 15 bases in the middle. CDR3 length equals 12 residues. Germline CDR1 SGHTA, CDR2 FQGNSA. The CDR3 reads CASSPRTDSYTF. The CDR3 DNA reads TGTGCCAGCAGCCCCCGGACAGATAGTTACACCTTC.